Listed here are 27 T cell receptor beta chains from one sample, sequenced in a study of identifying expanded T cells in peripheral blood. Generated by immunoSEQ multiplex PCR, the TCRdb table keeps only in-frame clones and is missing some. This sample has approximately 81,000 clones, with less than 90% found just once. Sequencing used blood. These receptors all come from a person between 18 and 75 years old in good health.

The genes are TRBV13 and TRBJ1-2, with D possibly being TRBD1 (6 bases). Germline V gene lookup returns CDR1 PRHDT and CDR2 FYEKMQ (reference sequence). The ends were cut back, 7 bases at V and 7 bases at J, with 13 bases in the middle. CDR3 length: 12 residues. CDR3 in amino acids: CASTGAGAGYTF. CDR3 coding DNA: TGTGCCAGCACGGGGGCGGGGGCTGGCTACACCTTC.

This clone was detected only once. The V gene is TRBV7-2, the J gene TRBJ2-7, with no clear D. The germline V gene encodes CDR1 SGHTA and CDR2 FQGNSA. The CDR3 runs 13 residues. The ends were cut back, 5 bases at V and 3 bases at J, with 11 bases in the middle. CDR3 nucleotide sequence: TGTGCCAGCAGCCGAAACAATCTCTACGAGCAGTACTTC. Protein: CASSRNNLYEQYF.

The gene calls are TRBV6-4 and TRBJ2-1; 9 bases match TRBD2. Unmatched junction bases numbered 8, after V lost 0 bases and J lost 8 bases. The CDR3 length is 16 residues. The germline gives CDR1 MRHNA, CDR2 SNTAGT. The CDR3 nucleotides are TGTGCCAGCAGTGACTCGGCGGGAGGGCCTCACGATGAGCAGTTCTTC. This codes for CASSDSAGGPHDEQFF.

The rearrangement links TRBV19 to TRBJ2-3; 10 bases line up with TRBD2. V trimming: 4 bases; J trimming: 2 bases; junction bases outside the gene matches: 3. This CDR3 comprises 15 residues. Germline loops: CDR1 LNHDA, CDR2 SQIVND (reference sequence). In DNA form, the CDR3 reads TGTGCCAGTAGTACAACTAGCGGGACCACAGATACGCAGTATTTT. It yields the protein CASSTTSGTTDTQYF.

This chain uses TRBV7-3 with TRBJ1-2, with 12 bases identical to TRBD1. Germline CDR1 is SGHTA and CDR2 is FQGTGA. Losses at the gene ends were 5 bases for V and 8 bases for J; bases not matched to a gene: 15. CDR3 length: 17 amino acids. The CDR3 DNA is TGTGCCAGCAGCCCCTCCGGGACAGGGGGCGAAGTGGAGGGCTACACCTTC. Its translation: CASSPSGTGGEVEGYTF.

This clone was seen only once. This chain links TRBV27 with TRBJ1-1; the D gene is possibly TRBD1 (6 bases). The V end lost 6 bases, the J end lost 0 bases, and 17 bases lay between the germline ends. The germline CDR1 and CDR2 sequences are MNHEY and SMNVEV (reference sequence). This CDR3 contains 16 residues. CDR3 sequence (DNA): TGTGCCAGCAGCAAGGTCGGGGGGCGAGTGAACACTGAAGCTTTCTTT. It specifies CASSKVGGRVNTEAFF.

Of note for this clone: Other DNA sequences of this sample code for an identical CDR3. The rearrangement links TRBV28 to TRBJ2-7; 10 nucleotides align to TRBD2. V trimming: 5 bases; J trimming: 1 base; junction bases outside the gene matches: 5. This CDR3 contains 15 residues. Germline V CDR1 and CDR2: MDHEN, SYDVKM. CDR3 DNA: TGTGCCAGCAGTGTCCTACTAGCGGGGTCCTACGAGCAGTACTTC. Translated, it gives CASSVLLAGSYEQYF.

The CDR3 DNA reads TGTGCCAGCAGCCTCTATGGTCTCGCGGGAGCGGGGAATGAGCAGTTCTTC. It yields the protein CASSLYGLAGAGNEQFF. The chain links TRBV7-2 to TRBJ2-1, with 7 bases lining up with TRBD2. CDR3 length: 17 amino acids. CDR1 and CDR2 from the germline V gene are SGHTA and FQGNSA. The ends lost 5 bases at V and 7 bases at J; junction bases unmatched: 17.

This sequence joins TRBV28 and TRBJ2-7; weak D call: TRBD1 (6 bases). The CDR3 is made up of 15 amino acids. The V end was cut by 5 bases, the J end by 0 bases, with 14 bases between. From germline, CDR1 is MDHEN and CDR2 SYDVKM. CDR3 sequence (DNA): TGTGCCAGCAGTGACCCCGGGACAAGCTCCTACGAGCAGTACTTC. Residues: CASSDPGTSSYEQYF.

The chain carries TRBV19 and TRBJ2-5, with D tentatively TRBD2 (5 bases). Germline assignment: CDR1 LNHDA and CDR2 SQIVND (reference sequence). Trimming took off 5 bases at V and 5 bases at J, with 12 bases between the two ends. This CDR3 comprises 13 residues. CDR3 in amino acids: CASSGELRETQYF. CDR3 nucleotide sequence: TGTGCCAGTAGTGGGGAGCTGCGGGAGACCCAGTACTTC.

The chain recombines TRBV15 with TRBJ2-6; D ambiguous. Trimming took 0 bases from V and 4 from J, leaving 19 bases between them. The germline CDR1 and CDR2 sequences are LNHNV and YYDKDF (reference sequence). The CDR3 loop spans 19 amino acids. This CDR3 is CATSRDPGIPSSGANVLTF. The DNA for the CDR3 is TGTGCCACCAGCAGAGATCCCGGTATCCCGAGCTCGGGGGCCAACGTCCTGACTTTC.

This clone was observed a single time. The V call is TRBV19, the J call TRBJ1-1; D is perhaps TRBD1 (5 bases). The germline gives CDR1 LNHDA, CDR2 SQIVND (reference sequence). CDR3 size: 14 residues. V lost 1 base and J lost 2, with 8 bases in between. The CDR3 reads CASSIGQGNTEAFF. DNA of the CDR3: TGTGCCAGTAGTATAGGGCAGGGCAACACTGAAGCTTTCTTT.

This chain connects TRBV15 to TRBJ2-2; no clear D. This CDR3 contains 13 residues. In germline, CDR1 is LNHNV, CDR2 YYDKDF (reference sequence). V shed 5 bases and J shed 3 bases, with 7 bases lying between them. The CDR3 bases are TGTGCCACCAGCTCCGGGTACACCGGGGAGCTGTTTTTT. Protein: CATSSGYTGELFF.

This sequence joins TRBV12-5 and TRBJ2-1; 15 bases are a match to TRBD2. The CDR3 runs to 14 residues. The V and J ends lost 6 bases and 10 bases, in that order; junction bases with no gene match: 4. Germline V gene lookup returns CDR1 LGHNT and CDR2 FRNRAP. The CDR3 reads CASGKGLAGGEQFF. In DNA form, the CDR3 reads TGTGCTAGTGGAAAGGGACTAGCGGGAGGCGAGCAGTTCTTC.

In this sample, this clone turned up once. The chain has TRBV7-2 and TRBJ2-7; perhaps D is TRBD1 or TRBD2 (6 bases each). V lost 1 base and J 4 bases, leaving 14 bases between the germline ends. The germline V gene has CDR1 SGHTA and CDR2 FQGNSA. The CDR3 sequence is 15 residues long. The CDR3 loop is CASSLEFGGAYEQYF. In DNA, the CDR3 is TGTGCCAGCAGCTTAGAATTCGGGGGCGCGTACGAGCAGTACTTC. The full variable domain, in which reference TRBV7-2 and TRBJ2-7 provide the parts outside the CDR3, is GAGVSQSPSNKVTEKGKDVELRCDPISGHTALYWYRQSLGQGLEFLIYFQGNSAPDKSGLPSDRFSAERTGGSVSTLTIQRTQQEDSAVYLCASSLEFGGAYEQYFGPGTRLTVT.

The gene calls are TRBV5-5 and TRBJ2-7, with 10 bases that match TRBD2. This CDR3 has 16 amino acids. Germline values: CDR1 SGHKS, CDR2 YYEKEE (reference sequence). With 4 bases clipped from V and 5 bases from J, the junction kept 12 bases outside the gene matches. The chain's CDR3 is CASSVISGRAADEQYF. CDR3 sequence (DNA): TGTGCCAGCAGCGTGATCAGCGGGAGGGCTGCCGACGAGCAGTACTTC.

CDR3 bases: TGTGCCAGCAGTGAGCGGGTCTCCTACAATGAGCAGTTCTTC. Translation: CASSERVSYNEQFF. The rearrangement links TRBV6-4 to TRBJ2-1; weak D call: TRBD2 (5 bases). In germline, CDR1 is MRHNA, CDR2 SNTAGT. With 3 bases removed from V and 0 bases from J, the gap between germline ends came to 6 bases. The CDR3 is 14 amino acids.

This clone occurred once. This chain links TRBV7-2 with TRBJ2-7; TRBD2 agrees at 12 bases. There are 16 residues in the CDR3. Germline values: CDR1 SGHTA, CDR2 FQGNSA. V dropped 1 base and J dropped 4; count of bases not matched to a gene: 5. The CDR3 DNA reads as TGTGCCAGCAGCTTAGGAAGACTAGCGGGAGCTTACGAGCAGTACTTC. It translates to CASSLGRLAGAYEQYF.

The genes are TRBV6-5 and TRBJ1-1; 9 bases line up with TRBD1. V shed 5 bases, J shed 0 bases, and the junction held 4 bases outside the gene matches. The CDR3 consists of 15 residues. CDR1 MNHEY and CDR2 SVGAGI come from the germline V gene. The CDR3 bases are TGTGCCAGCAGTCCTAGACAGGGGGTGAACACTGAAGCTTTCTTT. It encodes CASSPRQGVNTEAFF.

The rearrangement links TRBV10-3 to TRBJ2-5; D possibly corresponds to TRBD1 (6 bases). The CDR3 consists of 15 residues. V lost 2 bases, J lost 2 bases, and 12 bases lay in between. Per the germline V gene, CDR1 is ENHRY and CDR2 is SYGVKD. The CDR3 here is CAISEGQLGQETQYF. The DNA of the CDR3 is TGTGCCATCAGTGAGGGACAGTTGGGACAAGAGACCCAGTACTTC.

J is TRBJ2-3 and V is TRBV11-1, with 7 bases lining up with TRBD2. The CDR3 has 13 amino acids. Germline CDR1 reads SGHAT; CDR2 reads FQDESV (reference sequence). Trimming removed 0 bases from V and 8 bases from J; junction bases left unmatched: 2. CDR3 bases: TGTGCCAGCAGCTTAGCGGGAGGGCCTACGCAGTATTTT. This gives the protein CASSLAGGPTQYF.

This clone was seen a single time. The chain couples TRBV28 to TRBJ1-1; a weak D match, TRBD1 (5 bases). Germline CDR1 and CDR2: MDHEN and SYDVKM. CDR3 size: 13 residues. Trimming left V 6 bases short and J 3 bases short, with 11 bases between. CDR3 DNA: TGTGCCAGCAGAGAGACAGTGTACACTGAAGCTTTCTTT. It specifies CASRETVYTEAFF.

The chain links TRBV28 to TRBJ1-5; possible D gene TRBD1, 6 bases. The CDR3 sequence is 14 residues long. Per the germline V gene, CDR1 is MDHEN and CDR2 is SYDVKM. V dropped 5 bases and J dropped 9 bases, with 17 bases sitting between them. The CDR3 nucleotides read TGTGCCAGCAGTCTCGACCAGGGGAGCGGGCCCCAGCATTTT. The encoded protein is CASSLDQGSGPQHF.

As regards this clone: Germline is not matched at one junction end, which may reflect a read error. This sample also contains other DNA sequences that code for the same CDR3. This rearrangement joins TRBV30 to TRBJ2-7, with 8 nucleotides matching TRBD1. The CDR3 has 19 residues. CDR1 is GTSNPN and CDR2 is SVGIG in the germline V gene (reference sequence). The CDR3 coding sequence is TGTGCCTGGAGTGCTATTGGTAGGACAGGGCCGCTTAGAATCTACGAGCAGTACTTT. Its translation: CAWSAIGRTGPLRIYEQYF.

The chain has TRBV29-1 and TRBJ2-2; D is ambiguous. The CDR3 extends over 13 amino acids. V was clipped by 1 base and J by 9 bases, with 12 bases between them. Germline CDR1 and CDR2: SQVTM and ANQGSEA. The CDR3 nucleotides are TGCAGCGTTGAAGTTTCGGACGGCCGGGAGCTGTTTTTT. Its protein is CSVEVSDGRELFF.

This chain joins TRBV30 and TRBJ2-7, with TRBD2 matching 8 bases. CDR3 size: 13 residues. From germline, CDR1 is GTSNPN and CDR2 SVGIG (reference sequence). V was pared by 5 bases and J by 3 bases, with 6 bases of the junction left unmatched. The CDR3, as DNA: TGTGCCTGGGCGGGGGGTCCTAACTACGAGCAGTACTTC. Protein: CAWAGGPNYEQYF.

There are a few counts of this clone. V is TRBV4-3 and J is TRBJ2-1; TRBD2 aligns across 16 bases. Germline CDR1 LGHNA, CDR2 YSLEER. V dropped 4 bases and J dropped 9; count of bases not matched to a gene: 12. The CDR3 covers 18 residues. The CDR3 is CASSPTSGTSGRAIEQFF. The CDR3 nucleotides read TGCGCCAGCAGCCCGACCAGTGGGACTAGCGGGAGGGCCATTGAGCAGTTCTTC.